These 10 T cell receptor beta chains share one sample of origin, sequenced in a study of shared clonotypes between healthy human individuals. The protocol was immunoSEQ multiplex PCR, while the TCRdb copy is restricted to in-frame clones and leaves out a portion. Among approximately 2.5 million clones listed, around nine tenths were seen once. The specimen was naive CD4+ T cells sorted from blood. Subset in this sample: CD45RA+ positively selected. These TCRs come from a man between 18 and 29 years old in good health.

The chain uses TRBV15 and TRBJ1-2, with 8 bases matching TRBD1. Germline V gene sequence: CDR1 LNHNV, CDR2 YYDKDF (reference sequence). V gave up 0 bases and J gave up 2 bases; unmatched junction bases: 5. CDR3 length: 16 residues. The CDR3 bases are TGTGCCACCAGCAGAGATCTCGGACAGGGAAACTATGGCTACACCTTC. It translates to CATSRDLGQGNYGYTF.

CDR3 sequence (DNA): TGTGCCAGCAGCTTAGTAGGGACAGGGGAGCAAGAGACCCAGTACTTC. Amino acid sequence: CASSLVGTGEQETQYF. The chain carries TRBV11-2 and TRBJ2-5, with TRBD1 matching over 10 bases. Germline V gene sequence: CDR1 SGHAT, CDR2 FQNNGV. The CDR3 is 16 residues long. V trimming: 1 base; J trimming: 2 bases; junction bases outside the gene matches: 4.

The chain has TRBV19 and TRBJ2-2; TRBD1 agrees at 10 bases. This CDR3 contains 15 residues. The ends lost 5 bases at V and 5 bases at J; junction bases unmatched: 5. Germline V lookup: CDR1 LNHDA, CDR2 SQIVND (reference sequence). CDR3 sequence reads: CASSSRDRGTGELFF. CDR3 nucleotide sequence: TGTGCCAGTAGTTCCCGGGACAGGGGAACCGGGGAGCTGTTTTTT. The full variable domain, in which reference TRBV19 and TRBJ2-2 provide the parts outside the CDR3, is DGGITQSPKYLFRKEGQNVTLSCEQNLNHDAMYWYRQDPGQGLRLIYYSQIVNDFQKGDIAEGYSVSREKKESFPLTVTSAQKNPTAFYLCASSSRDRGTGELFFGEGSRLTVL.

The V and J genes are TRBV5-6 and TRBJ2-7; 10 nucleotides match TRBD1. CDR1 is SGHDT and CDR2 is YYEEEE in the germline V gene. This CDR3 spans 14 amino acids. The V gene end was trimmed by 4 bases and the J gene end by 3 bases; junction bases not matched to a gene: 4. This chain's CDR3 is CASSKDRGVYEQYF. DNA for the CDR3: TGTGCCAGCAGCAAGGACAGGGGGGTCTACGAGCAGTACTTC.

This chain connects TRBV6-1 to TRBJ1-1, with a weak D call TRBD1 (6 bases). V lost 2 bases and J lost 3, with 13 bases in between. Per germline, CDR1 MNHNS and CDR2 SASEGT. This CDR3 is 15 amino acids long. CDR3 loop: CASSESDSGYTEAFF. CDR3 DNA: TGTGCCAGCAGTGAATCGGACAGCGGATACACTGAAGCTTTCTTT.

The chain is built from TRBV2 and TRBJ2-6; D is unclear. Germline V gene sequence: CDR1 SNHLY, CDR2 FYNNEI. The CDR3 has 12 residues. Trimming removed 1 base at V and 9 bases at J, with 4 bases between. This chain's CDR3 is CASSEDVNVLTF. Here the CDR3 DNA reads TGTGCCAGCAGTGAAGACGTCAACGTCCTGACTTTC. Full variable domain (rest looked up from reference TRBV2 and TRBJ2-6): EPEVTQTPSHQVTQMGQEVILRCVPISNHLYFYWYRQILGQKVEFLVSFYNNEISEKSEIFDDQFSVERPDGSNFTLKIRSTKLEDSAMYFCASSEDVNVLTFGAGSRLTVL.

The chain carries TRBV10-3 and TRBJ2-7, with D perhaps being TRBD1 or TRBD2 (6 bases each). CDR1 and CDR2 from the germline V gene are ENHRY and SYGVKD. The CDR3 length is 12 residues. Between the trimmed V and J ends, which lost 10 bases and 6 bases, there was a span of 16 bases. The CDR3 bases are TGTGCCACAGAAAGGGGGGTTGGCGAGCAGTACTTC. This translates into CATERGVGEQYF.

The chain joins TRBV28 to TRBJ2-2; TRBD1 agrees at 7 bases. Trimming cost V 7 bases and J 1 base; bases outside gene matches: 6. The CDR3 totals 15 residues. Germline values: CDR1 MDHEN, CDR2 SYDVKM. DNA for the CDR3: TGTGCCAGCACCCTCAGGACAGGGAACACCGGGGAGCTGTTTTTT. This translates into CASTLRTGNTGELFF.

This clone appeared a single time. The chain has TRBV7-2 and TRBJ2-5; tentative D call: TRBD2 (5 bases). Germline CDR1 is SGHTA and CDR2 is FQGNSA. The CDR3 extends over 17 amino acids. Trimming removed 1 base from V and 5 bases from J, with 20 bases in between. CDR3 nucleotide sequence: TGTGCCAGCAGCTTAGATTGGGTAGCGCCCGCTCGGGAGACCCAGTACTTC. It encodes CASSLDWVAPARETQYF. Looking up the rest from reference TRBV7-2 and TRBJ2-5 gives the full variable domain: GAGVSQSPSNKVTEKGKDVELRCDPISGHTALYWYRQSLGQGLEFLIYFQGNSAPDKSGLPSDRFSAERTGGSVSTLTIQRTQQEDSAVYLCASSLDWVAPARETQYFGPGTRLLVL.

The chain couples TRBV4-3 to TRBJ2-7; D is unresolved. V was clipped by 0 bases and J by 2 bases, with 8 bases between them. The CDR3 consists of 14 residues. Germline CDR1 is LGHNA and CDR2 is YSLEER. The DNA of the CDR3 is TGCGCCAGCAGCCAAGAGGCTCTCACCTACGAGCAGTACTTC. Protein sequence: CASSQEALTYEQYF.